Each of the 2 T cell receptor beta chains below was sequenced from the same sample in a study of patients and donors after allogeneic stem cell transplantation. TCRdb used MiXCR to reprocess the RT-PCR reads, holding one entry per CDR3 protein. The table records fewer than 500,000 distinct CDR3 sequences, 16% of them present only once. Sequencing was performed on blood, either unsorted or a sorted T cell fraction (not recorded which). The receptors stem from a human donor who was either an allogeneic HSCT recipient or a stem cell or donor lymphocyte infusion donor (not recorded which). It is not recorded whose cells these are; they may come from a transplant donor.

This clonotype was seen only a few times. V and J are TRBV18 and TRBJ1-1; 7 positions agree with TRBD1. The CDR3 contains 15 residues. The junction had 7 bases not matched to a gene; V was cut back by 5 bases and J by 1 base. Germline CDR1 and CDR2: KGHSH and LQKENI. The CDR3 nucleotides are TGTGCCAGCTCAGGGCAGGGGGGGACGAACACTGAAGCTTTCTTT. Translating it yields CASSGQGGTNTEAFF.

This clonotype has only one observation. The V call is TRBV5-1, the J call TRBJ1-2, with TRBD1 identical over 7 bases. V lost 3 bases, J lost 8 bases, and 10 bases stayed unmatched. CDR3 length: 14 residues. Per germline, CDR1 SGHRS and CDR2 YFSETQ. CDR3 bases: TGCGCCAGCAGCTCTACAGGGGACGCAGGGGGCTACACCTTC. Its translation: CASSSTGDAGGYTF.